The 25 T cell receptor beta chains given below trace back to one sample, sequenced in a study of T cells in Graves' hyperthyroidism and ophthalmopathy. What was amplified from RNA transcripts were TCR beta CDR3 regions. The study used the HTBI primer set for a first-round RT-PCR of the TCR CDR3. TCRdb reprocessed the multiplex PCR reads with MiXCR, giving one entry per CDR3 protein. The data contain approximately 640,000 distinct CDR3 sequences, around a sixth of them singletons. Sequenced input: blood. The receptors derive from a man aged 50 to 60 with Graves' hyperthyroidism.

DNA for the CDR3: TGTGCCAGCAGCCAGAGGGGGTTTGGACTAGCTTACCCTGAGCAGTTCTTC. Translating it yields CASSQRGFGLAYPEQFF. The rearrangement uses TRBV3-1 and TRBJ2-1, with 8 bases identical to TRBD2. The germline V gene encodes CDR1 LGHDT and CDR2 YNNKEL (reference sequence). CDR3 size: 17 residues. With V trimmed by 3 bases and J by 9 bases, 16 bases remained unmatched.

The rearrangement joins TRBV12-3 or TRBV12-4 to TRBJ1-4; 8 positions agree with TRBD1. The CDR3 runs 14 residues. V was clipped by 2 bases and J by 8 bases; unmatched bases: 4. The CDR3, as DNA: TGTGCCAGCAGTTTAAGGACAGGGTGGGAAAAACTGTTTTTT. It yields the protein CASSLRTGWEKLFF.

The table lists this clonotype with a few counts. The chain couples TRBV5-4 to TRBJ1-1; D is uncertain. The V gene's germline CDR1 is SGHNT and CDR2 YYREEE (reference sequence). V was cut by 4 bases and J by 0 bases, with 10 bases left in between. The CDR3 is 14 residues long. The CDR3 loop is CASSHPTLNTEAFF. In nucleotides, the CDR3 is TGTGCCAGCAGCCACCCAACACTGAACACTGAAGCTTTCTTT.

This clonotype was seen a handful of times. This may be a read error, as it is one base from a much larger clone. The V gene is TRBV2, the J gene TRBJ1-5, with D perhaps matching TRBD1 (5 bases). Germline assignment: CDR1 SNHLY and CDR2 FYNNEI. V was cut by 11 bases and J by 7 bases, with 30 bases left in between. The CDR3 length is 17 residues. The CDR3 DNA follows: TGTGCCGGCAAAAGGTGGGGGGTAGGGAACAATGACCAGCCCCAGCATTTT. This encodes CAGKRWGVGNNDQPQHF. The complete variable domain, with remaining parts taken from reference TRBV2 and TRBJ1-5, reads EPEVTQTPSHQVTQMGQEVILRCVPISNHLYFYWYRQILGQKVEFLVSFYNNEISEKSEIFDDQFSVERPDGSNFTLKIRSTKLEDSAMYFCAGKRWGVGNNDQPQHFGDGTRLSIL.

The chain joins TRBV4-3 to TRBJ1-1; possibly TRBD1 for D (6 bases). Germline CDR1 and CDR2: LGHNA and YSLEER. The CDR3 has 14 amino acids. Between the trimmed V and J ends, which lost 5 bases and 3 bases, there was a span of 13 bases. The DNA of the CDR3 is TGCGCCAGCAGCGGAGGGGGGTCGGACACTGAAGCTTTCTTT. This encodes CASSGGGSDTEAFF.

CDR3 protein: CSVERDRGVFGYTF. As DNA, the CDR3 is TGCAGCGTTGAACGAGACAGGGGTGTTTTCGGCTACACCTTC. The chain recombines TRBV29-1 with TRBJ1-2, with 8 bases lining up with TRBD1. Per the germline V gene, CDR1 is SQVTM and CDR2 is ANQGSEA. The CDR3 sequence is 14 residues long. The trim removed 2 bases at V and 8 bases at J, leaving 10 bases unmatched.

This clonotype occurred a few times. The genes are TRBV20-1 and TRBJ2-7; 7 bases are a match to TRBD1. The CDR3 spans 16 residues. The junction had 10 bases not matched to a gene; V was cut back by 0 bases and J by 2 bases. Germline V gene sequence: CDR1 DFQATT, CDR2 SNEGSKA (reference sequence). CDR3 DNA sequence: TGCAGTGCTAGAGATCCGGGACAGATGAGCCCCTACGAGCAGTACTTC. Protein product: CSARDPGQMSPYEQYF.

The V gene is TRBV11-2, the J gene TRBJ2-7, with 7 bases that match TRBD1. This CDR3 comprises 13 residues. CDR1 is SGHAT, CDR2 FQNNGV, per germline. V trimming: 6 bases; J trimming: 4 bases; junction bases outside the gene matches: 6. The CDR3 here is CASRPTDRYEQYF. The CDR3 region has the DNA TGTGCCAGCAGACCTACGGACAGGTACGAGCAGTACTTC.

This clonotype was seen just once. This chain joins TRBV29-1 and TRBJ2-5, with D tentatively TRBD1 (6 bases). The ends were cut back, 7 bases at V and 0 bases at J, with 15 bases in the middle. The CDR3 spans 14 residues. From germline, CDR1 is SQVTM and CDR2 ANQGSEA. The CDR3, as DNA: TGCAGCGCTGAGACAGGACGCAACCAAGAGACCCAGTACTTC. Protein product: CSAETGRNQETQYF.

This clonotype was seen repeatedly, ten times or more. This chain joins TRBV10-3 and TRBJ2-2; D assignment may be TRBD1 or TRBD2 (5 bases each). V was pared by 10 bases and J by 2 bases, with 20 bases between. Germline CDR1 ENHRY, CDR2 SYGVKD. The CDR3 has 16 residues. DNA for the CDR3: TGTGCCACCGCGTCACGGGGACGCTTAAACACCGGGGAGCTGTTTTTT. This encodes CATASRGRLNTGELFF.

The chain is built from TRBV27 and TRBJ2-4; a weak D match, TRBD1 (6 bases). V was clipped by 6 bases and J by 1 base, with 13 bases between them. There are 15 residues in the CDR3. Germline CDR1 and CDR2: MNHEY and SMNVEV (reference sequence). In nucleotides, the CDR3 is TGTGCCAGCAGCCCTGCTCAGGGGGCCAAAAACATTCAGTACTTC. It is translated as CASSPAQGAKNIQYF.

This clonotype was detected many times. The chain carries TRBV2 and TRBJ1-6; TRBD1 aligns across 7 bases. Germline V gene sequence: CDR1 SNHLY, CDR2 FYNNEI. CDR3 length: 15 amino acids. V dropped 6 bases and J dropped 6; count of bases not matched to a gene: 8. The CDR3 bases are TGTGCCAGCAGCCAAGACAGGGAGGGTAATTCACCCCTCCACTTT. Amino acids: CASSQDREGNSPLHF.

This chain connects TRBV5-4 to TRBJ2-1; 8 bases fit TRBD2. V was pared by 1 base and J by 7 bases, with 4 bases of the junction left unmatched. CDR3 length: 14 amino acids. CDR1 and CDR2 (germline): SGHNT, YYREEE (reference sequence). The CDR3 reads CASSLKTSGNEQFF. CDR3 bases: TGTGCCAGCAGCTTGAAAACTAGCGGAAATGAGCAGTTCTTC.

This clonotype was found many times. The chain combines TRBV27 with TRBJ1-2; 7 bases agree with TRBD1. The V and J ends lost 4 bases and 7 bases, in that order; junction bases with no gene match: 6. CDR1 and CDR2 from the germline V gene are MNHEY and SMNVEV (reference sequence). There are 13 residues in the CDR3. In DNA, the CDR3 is TGTGCCAGCAGTTCCGACAGGGCTTTTGGCTACACCTTC. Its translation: CASSSDRAFGYTF.

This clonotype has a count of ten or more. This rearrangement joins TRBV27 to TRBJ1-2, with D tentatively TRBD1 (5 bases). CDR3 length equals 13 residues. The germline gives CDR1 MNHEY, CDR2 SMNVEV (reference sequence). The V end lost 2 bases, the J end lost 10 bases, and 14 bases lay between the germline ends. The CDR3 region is CASSLGRTSAYTF. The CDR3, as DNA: TGTGCCAGCAGTTTAGGTCGGACAAGCGCCTACACCTTC.

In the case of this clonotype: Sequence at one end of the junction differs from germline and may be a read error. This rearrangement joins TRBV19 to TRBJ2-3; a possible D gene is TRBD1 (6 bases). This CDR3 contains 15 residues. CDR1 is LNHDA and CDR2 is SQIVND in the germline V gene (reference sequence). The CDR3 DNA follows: TGTGCCAGTAGTAATCGCCCGGACTGGACAGATATGCAGTATTTT. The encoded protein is CASSNRPDWTDMQYF.

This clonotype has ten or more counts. This chain's CDR3 is CSVQPSGSYEQYF. CDR3 nucleotide sequence: TGCAGCGTTCAGCCCTCGGGATCCTACGAGCAGTACTTC. The rearrangement links TRBV29-1 to TRBJ2-7, with D possibly matching TRBD2 (5 bases). In germline, CDR1 is SQVTM, CDR2 ANQGSEA. V shed 5 bases and J shed 1 base, with 12 bases lying between them. The CDR3 has 13 residues.

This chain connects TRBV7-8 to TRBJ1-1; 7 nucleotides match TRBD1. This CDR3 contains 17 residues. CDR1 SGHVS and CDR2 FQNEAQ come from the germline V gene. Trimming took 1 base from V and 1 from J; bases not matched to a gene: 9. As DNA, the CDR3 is TGTGCCAGCAGCTTAGAAGAGGGCAGGGGGGGGAACACTGAAGCTTTCTTT. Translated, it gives CASSLEEGRGGNTEAFF.

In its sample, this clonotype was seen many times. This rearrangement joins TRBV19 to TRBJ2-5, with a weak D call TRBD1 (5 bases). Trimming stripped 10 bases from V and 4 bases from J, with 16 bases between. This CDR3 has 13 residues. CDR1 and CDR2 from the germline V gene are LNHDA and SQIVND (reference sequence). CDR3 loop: CATTKRGGETQYF. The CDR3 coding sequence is TGTGCCACCACTAAAAGGGGCGGAGAGACCCAGTACTTC.

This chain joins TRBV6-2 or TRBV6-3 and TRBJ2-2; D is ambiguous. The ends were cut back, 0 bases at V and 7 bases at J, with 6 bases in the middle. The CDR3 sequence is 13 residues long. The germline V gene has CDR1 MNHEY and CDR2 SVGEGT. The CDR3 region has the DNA TGTGCCAGCAGTTACTCAAGGCACGGGGAGCTGTTTTTT. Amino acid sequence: CASSYSRHGELFF.

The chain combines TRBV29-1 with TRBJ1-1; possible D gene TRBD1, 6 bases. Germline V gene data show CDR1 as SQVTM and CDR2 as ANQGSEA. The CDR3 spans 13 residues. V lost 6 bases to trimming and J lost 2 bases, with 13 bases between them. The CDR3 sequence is CSVESGVNTEAFF. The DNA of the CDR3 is TGCAGCGTAGAGTCAGGGGTTAACACTGAAGCTTTCTTT.

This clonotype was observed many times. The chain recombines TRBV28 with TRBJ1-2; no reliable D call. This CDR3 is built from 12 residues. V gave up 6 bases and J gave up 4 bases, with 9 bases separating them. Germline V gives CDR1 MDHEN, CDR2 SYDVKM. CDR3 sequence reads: CASSLDIYGYTF. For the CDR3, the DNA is TGTGCCAGCAGCCTAGACATCTATGGCTACACCTTC.

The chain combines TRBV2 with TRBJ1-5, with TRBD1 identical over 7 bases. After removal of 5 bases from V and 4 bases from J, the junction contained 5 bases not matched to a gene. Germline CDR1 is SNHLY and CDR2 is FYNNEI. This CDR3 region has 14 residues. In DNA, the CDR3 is TGTGCCAGCAGTACAGGGGAAAGGAATCAGCCCCAGCATTTT. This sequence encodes CASSTGERNQPQHF.

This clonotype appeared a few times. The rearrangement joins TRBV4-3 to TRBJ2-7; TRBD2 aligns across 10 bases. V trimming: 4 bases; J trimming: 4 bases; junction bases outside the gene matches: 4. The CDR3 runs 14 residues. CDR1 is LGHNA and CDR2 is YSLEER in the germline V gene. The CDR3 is CASSRASGGYEQYF. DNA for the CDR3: TGCGCCAGCAGCCGGGCTAGCGGGGGATACGAGCAGTACTTC.

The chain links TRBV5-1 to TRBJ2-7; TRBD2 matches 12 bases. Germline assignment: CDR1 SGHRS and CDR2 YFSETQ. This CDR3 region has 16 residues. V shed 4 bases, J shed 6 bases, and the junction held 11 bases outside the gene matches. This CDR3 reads CASSRELAGGLAEQYF. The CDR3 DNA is TGCGCCAGCAGCCGCGAACTAGCGGGAGGCCTCGCCGAGCAGTACTTC.